These 27 T cell receptor beta chains were sequenced from one sample in a study of vaccination effects on CD4 cells after COVID-19. Under the ViraFEST assay, PBMC were stimulated with viral peptide pools so that antigen-specific CD4+ T cells expanded. Sequencing was performed afterwards. Following 10 days of culture, CD4+ T cells were isolated. Two-dose vaccination with either BNT162b2 or mRNA-1273 was given to the participants. No antigens are known for them. Repertoires were generated with immunoSEQ multiplex PCR, while TCRdb's copy carries only in-frame clones and drops some. This sample yields roughly 24,000 clones, of which 75% to 85% are seen a single time; about 5.3% belongs to the top ten. Material: CD4+ T cells from PBMCs cultured with SARS-CoV-2 spike peptides, obtained after COVID-19 vaccination. These receptors came from a human donor who received a COVID-19 vaccine. Some clones in this sample may be carry-over from other donors' samples.

The rearrangement joins TRBV5-4 to TRBJ1-2, with TRBD1 as a possible D gene (6 bases). Germline-derived CDR1 and CDR2 are SGHNT and YYREEE (reference sequence). V dropped 0 bases and J dropped 3 bases, with 9 bases sitting between them. The CDR3 contains 14 residues. In nucleotides, the CDR3 is TGTGCCAGCAGCTTGGTAGGACAGTACTATGGCTACACCTTC. Translated: CASSLVGQYYGYTF.

In nucleotides, the CDR3 is TGCAGCGTTGGAAACGGGGACAGGCCCTACAATGAGCAGTTCTTC. It yields the protein CSVGNGDRPYNEQFF. The chain joins TRBV29-1 to TRBJ2-1; TRBD1 matches at 8 bases. Trimming took 4 bases from V and 2 from J; bases not matched to a gene: 7. The CDR3 is 15 amino acids. Germline CDR1 SQVTM, CDR2 ANQGSEA.

The chain couples TRBV5-1 to TRBJ2-1; 8 nucleotides match TRBD1. The CDR3 runs to 15 residues. V was clipped by 5 bases and J by 5 bases; unmatched bases: 9. Germline values: CDR1 SGHRS, CDR2 YFSETQ. The CDR3 nucleotides read TGCGCCAGCAGATGGGGTGGGACAGGAGACAATGAGCAGTTCTTC. Its protein product is CASRWGGTGDNEQFF.

The J gene is TRBJ2-2, the V gene TRBV5-1; 9 bases are a match to TRBD1. Germline lookup yields CDR1 SGHRS and CDR2 YFSETQ. The CDR3 covers 14 residues. The V gene end was trimmed by 4 bases and the J gene end by 7 bases; junction bases not matched to a gene: 5. The CDR3 loop is CASSPGTGSGELFF. In DNA form, the CDR3 reads TGCGCCAGCAGCCCGGGGACAGGGAGCGGGGAGCTGTTTTTT.

The chain joins TRBV5-1 to TRBJ2-2; TRBD2 aligns across 11 bases. The CDR3 loop spans 16 amino acids. The V gene end was trimmed by 4 bases and the J gene end by 6 bases; junction bases not matched to a gene: 8. The germline V gene has CDR1 SGHRS and CDR2 YFSETQ. The CDR3 here is CASSPNSGGASGELFF. DNA for the CDR3: TGCGCCAGCAGCCCCAATAGCGGGGGGGCCTCCGGGGAGCTGTTTTTT.

The J gene is TRBJ1-5, the V gene TRBV15; no clear D. The V gene's germline CDR1 is LNHNV and CDR2 YYDKDF (reference sequence). The CDR3 length is 12 residues. Deletions cut 0 bases from V and 3 bases from J, with 0 bases between. The CDR3 spells CATSRDNQPQHF. The CDR3 DNA reads TGTGCCACCAGCAGAGACAATCAGCCCCAGCATTTT.

This clone has only a few counts. The chain carries TRBV7-3 and TRBJ2-2; 11 positions match TRBD1. Unmatched junction bases numbered 7, after V lost 0 bases and J lost 4 bases. CDR3 size: 18 residues. CDR1 and CDR2 from the germline V gene are SGHTA and FQGTGA. The CDR3 here is CASSLTPLGQGVTGELFF. The CDR3 DNA reads as TGTGCCAGCAGCTTAACGCCATTGGGACAGGGGGTCACCGGGGAGCTGTTTTTT.

This chain links TRBV19 with TRBJ1-5; 7 bases map to TRBD1. With 4 bases clipped from V and 4 bases from J, the junction kept 7 bases outside the gene matches. CDR3 length: 15 residues. Germline lookup yields CDR1 LNHDA and CDR2 SQIVND (reference sequence). CDR3 DNA sequence: TGTGCCAGTAGTACGACAGGGATTATGAATCAGCCCCAGCATTTT. It translates to CASSTTGIMNQPQHF.

This sequence joins TRBV3-1 (or the pseudogene TRBV3-2) and TRBJ2-4; D may be TRBD1 (6 bases). CDR1 is LGHDT and CDR2 is YNNKEL in the germline V gene (reference sequence). Trimming took 2 bases from V and 2 from J, leaving 10 bases between them. CDR3 size: 15 residues. This CDR3 is CASSQSGAPKNIQYF. The CDR3 nucleotides read TGTGCCAGCAGCCAATCAGGGGCTCCCAAAAACATTCAGTACTTC.

The chain links TRBV7-2 to TRBJ1-3; D uncertain. CDR3 length equals 14 residues. V was shortened by 1 base and J by 0 bases, with 4 bases between the two germline ends. The germline V gene encodes CDR1 SGHTA and CDR2 FQGNSA. CDR3 in amino acids: CASSLDPSGNTIYF. The CDR3 coding sequence is TGTGCCAGCAGCTTAGACCCCTCTGGAAACACCATATATTTT.

The chain recombines TRBV6-4 with TRBJ1-1, with 7 nucleotides matching TRBD1. J was trimmed by 4 bases and V by 5 bases; bases with no gene match: 7. Germline V gene sequence: CDR1 MRHNA, CDR2 SNTAGT. The CDR3 has 14 amino acids. The CDR3 is CASSRTGQSTEAFF. The CDR3, as DNA: TGTGCCAGCAGTCGCACGGGACAGAGCACTGAAGCTTTCTTT.

The chain is built from TRBV6-2 or TRBV6-3 and TRBJ2-7, with 9 bases identical to TRBD1. The CDR3 length is 15 residues. The germline V gene encodes CDR1 MNHEY and CDR2 SVGEGT. The trim removed 5 bases at V and 0 bases at J, leaving 5 bases unmatched. This CDR3 is CASSNDRGNSYEQYV. CDR3 coding DNA: TGTGCCAGCAGTAACGACAGGGGGAACTCCTACGAGCAGTACGTC.

The chain is built from TRBV19 and TRBJ1-2, with D maybe TRBD1 (6 bases). Germline CDR1 is LNHDA and CDR2 is SQIVND (reference sequence). V was shortened by 4 bases and J by 5 bases, with 14 bases between the two germline ends. This CDR3 is built from 14 residues. The CDR3 sequence: CASSTSGTIYGYTF. CDR3 sequence (DNA): TGTGCCAGTAGTACCTCCGGGACAATATATGGCTACACCTTC.

V is TRBV3-1 (or the pseudogene TRBV3-2) and J is TRBJ1-5, with 8 positions matching TRBD1. CDR3 length: 15 residues. V lost 4 bases to trimming and J lost 5 bases; unmatched junction nucleotides: 7. CDR1 and CDR2 (germline): LGHDT, YNNKEL (reference sequence). The CDR3: CASSLRDRKDQPQHF. The CDR3 region has the DNA TGTGCCAGCAGCCTCCGGGACAGGAAGGATCAGCCCCAGCATTTT.

This clone appeared a single time. V gene TRBV11-2 combines with J gene TRBJ2-7; 8 nucleotides match TRBD1. Losses at the gene ends were 3 bases for V and 2 bases for J; bases not matched to a gene: 3. The CDR3 covers 14 residues. Germline CDR1 SGHAT, CDR2 FQNNGV. CDR3 nucleotide sequence: TGTGCCAGCAGCTTCTCGACAGGGGCCTACGAGCAGTACGTC. As protein: CASSFSTGAYEQYV.

This clone was seen once. The chain is built from TRBV10-3 and TRBJ2-4; 7 bases line up with TRBD2. Per the germline V gene, CDR1 is ENHRY and CDR2 is SYGVKD. Unmatched junction bases numbered 10, after V lost 5 bases and J lost 3 bases. The CDR3 is 16 residues long. The CDR3 reads CAISRTLGEGKNIQYF. The CDR3 DNA sequence: TGTGCCATCAGTCGGACACTCGGGGAGGGCAAAAACATTCAGTACTTC.

The chain links TRBV19 to TRBJ1-3; no clear D. The CDR3 loop spans 13 amino acids. CDR1 is LNHDA and CDR2 is SQIVND in the germline V gene (reference sequence). With 9 bases removed from V and 0 bases from J, the gap between germline ends came to 9 bases. DNA of the CDR3: TGTGCCAGCAGAGTGGGCTCTGGAAACACCATATATTTT. This translates into CASRVGSGNTIYF. Full variable domain (missing parts from reference TRBV19 and TRBJ1-3): DGGITQSPKYLFRKEGQNVTLSCEQNLNHDAMYWYRQDPGQGLRLIYYSQIVNDFQKGDIAEGYSVSREKKESFPLTVTSAQKNPTAFYLCASRVGSGNTIYFGEGSWLTVV.

The V gene is TRBV18, the J gene TRBJ1-2; D call uncertain. CDR1 is KGHSH and CDR2 is LQKENI in the germline V gene. Deletions cut 5 bases from V and 0 bases from J, with 13 bases between. The CDR3 has 15 amino acids. The CDR3 DNA reads as TGTGCCAGCTCAGAAGGGATAGGTTCTAACTATGGCTACACCTTC. Translation: CASSEGIGSNYGYTF.

This chain uses TRBV10-1 with TRBJ2-5; D may match TRBD1 or TRBD2 (6 bases each). CDR3 size: 15 residues. V lost 0 bases to trimming and J lost 4 bases, with 12 bases between them. Germline CDR1 and CDR2: WNHNN and SYGVQD (reference sequence). The CDR3 spells CASSESTGGRETQYF. As DNA, the CDR3 is TGCGCCAGCAGTGAGTCGACCGGGGGCAGAGAGACCCAGTACTTC.

This clone occurred once. V and J are TRBV24-1 and TRBJ2-3, with a possible D match to TRBD1 (6 bases). From germline, CDR1 is KGHDR and CDR2 SFDVKD. CDR3 size: 14 residues. The ends were cut back, 4 bases at V and 4 bases at J, with 11 bases in the middle. The CDR3 bases are TGTGCCACCAGTGAGGGTACAGGGTCAGATACGCAGTATTTT. It codes for CATSEGTGSDTQYF.

A note on this clone: Relative to the germline gene, one junction end is altered; a read error may explain this. The V and J genes are TRBV19 and TRBJ1-6; 10 nucleotides match TRBD1. CDR3 length equals 15 residues. Germline V gives CDR1 LNHDA, CDR2 SQIVND (reference sequence). Written as DNA, the CDR3 is TGTGCCAGTAGGATAGACAGGGGGCCTAATTCACCCCTCCACTTT. This encodes CASRIDRGPNSPLHF.

This clone appeared a few times. V is TRBV4-2 and J is TRBJ2-1; 12 bases fit TRBD2. The CDR3 spans 15 residues. V dropped 5 bases and J dropped 7; count of bases not matched to a gene: 6. Per germline, CDR1 LGHNA and CDR2 YNFKEQ. CDR3 in amino acids: CASSLRLAGDNEQFF. For the CDR3, the DNA is TGTGCCAGCAGCTTACGACTAGCGGGGGATAATGAGCAGTTCTTC.

This sequence joins TRBV10-3 and TRBJ1-1, with TRBD1 as a possible D gene (5 bases). The germline V gene encodes CDR1 ENHRY and CDR2 SYGVKD. The V and J ends lost 2 bases and 1 base respectively, with 11 bases between them. CDR3 size: 15 residues. CDR3 in DNA: TGTGCCATCAGTGAGGGGGGAGCCTCGAACACTGAAGCTTTCTTT. Amino acid sequence: CAISEGGASNTEAFF.

V gene TRBV5-8 combines with J gene TRBJ2-3; maybe TRBD2 (7 bases). Germline V CDR1 and CDR2: SGHTS, YDEGEE. V was trimmed by 7 bases and J by 0 bases, leaving 27 bases between them. The CDR3 covers 19 residues. The CDR3 bases are TGTGCCAGCCCTGTTATATACGGCGGGGGCGATCCTAGCACAGATACGCAGTATTTT. Translating gives CASPVIYGGGDPSTDTQYF.

V and J are TRBV6-4 and TRBJ2-3; TRBD1 matches 8 bases. The CDR3 loop spans 15 amino acids. With V trimmed by 3 bases and J by 5 bases, 7 bases remained unmatched. Germline CDR1 is MRHNA and CDR2 is SNTAGT. CDR3: CASSEAPGTGDTQYF. CDR3 nucleotide sequence: TGTGCCAGCAGTGAAGCCCCTGGGACAGGAGATACGCAGTATTTT.

This clone occurred once. The chain has TRBV5-1 and TRBJ1-2; 9 nucleotides match TRBD1. The CDR3 consists of 17 residues. V was clipped by 3 bases and J by 4 bases; unmatched bases: 13. Germline values: CDR1 SGHRS, CDR2 YFSETQ. This CDR3 is CASSSGSGTGSTYGYTF. CDR3 bases: TGCGCCAGCAGCTCGGGTTCCGGGACAGGGAGTACCTATGGCTACACCTTC.

The chain recombines TRBV24-1 with TRBJ2-5, with D possibly matching TRBD1 (6 bases). The CDR3 loop spans 13 amino acids. The V end was cut by 12 bases, the J end by 7 bases, with 20 bases between. The germline CDR1 and CDR2 sequences are KGHDR and SFDVKD. The CDR3 sequence: CAASRTVQGTQYF. The CDR3 DNA sequence: TGTGCCGCGTCTAGGACAGTACAGGGGACCCAGTACTTC.